These 17 T cell receptor beta chains share one sample of origin, sequenced in a study of shared clonotypes between healthy human individuals. Assay: immunoSEQ multiplex PCR; the TCRdb copy retains only in-frame clones and omits some. The sample has over a million clones, 96% seen once; the top ten hold over 1%. Sequences were obtained from naive CD4+ T cells sorted from blood. Sample subset: CD45RA+ positively selected. The receptors here all came from a man aged 25-45 years in good health.

The V call is TRBV15, the J call TRBJ2-1; perhaps TRBD2 as D (6 bases). Germline-derived CDR1 and CDR2 are LNHNV and YYDKDF (reference sequence). Trimming pared 0 bases from V and 8 bases from J, leaving 17 bases between. The CDR3 sequence is 16 residues long. The CDR3 region has the DNA TGTGCCACCAGCAGAGATCCCGGGGGAGTGGGAGATGAGCAGTTCTTC. Protein: CATSRDPGGVGDEQFF. Full variable domain (remainder filled in from reference TRBV15 and TRBJ2-1): DAMVIQNPRYQVTQFGKPVTLSCSQTLNHNVMYWYQQKSSQAPKLLFHYYDKDFNNEADTPDNFQSRRPNTSFCFLDIRSPGLGDTAMYLCATSRDPGGVGDEQFFGPGTRLTVL.

The rearrangement links TRBV28 to TRBJ2-6, with D perhaps matching TRBD1 (6 bases). The CDR3 is made up of 16 amino acids. Trimming stripped 5 bases from V and 3 bases from J, with 14 bases between. Germline lookup yields CDR1 MDHEN and CDR2 SYDVKM. The CDR3 is CASSPPGAVGANVLTF. The CDR3 bases are TGTGCCAGCAGTCCCCCAGGGGCAGTTGGGGCCAACGTCCTGACTTTC.

This chain connects TRBV13 to TRBJ1-1, with D possibly matching TRBD1 (6 bases). This CDR3 is 15 amino acids long. Germline CDR1 PRHDT, CDR2 FYEKMQ (reference sequence). The V and J ends lost 3 bases and 4 bases respectively, with 15 bases between them. The CDR3 DNA sequence: TGTGCCAGCAGCTTCATCGGGGGGCTGTTCACTGAAGCTTTCTTT. It specifies CASSFIGGLFTEAFF.

In its sample, this clone was seen once. The chain uses TRBV11-2 and TRBJ2-3, with 14 bases lining up with TRBD2. With 3 bases clipped from V and 6 bases from J, the junction kept 5 bases outside the gene matches. This CDR3 has 16 residues. Germline assignment: CDR1 SGHAT and CDR2 FQNNGV. The CDR3 bases are TGTGCCAGCAGCTTGTGGACTAGCGGGAGGAGGGATACGCAGTATTTT. This codes for CASSLWTSGRRDTQYF.

The chain combines TRBV28 with TRBJ1-5, with D tentatively TRBD1 (6 bases). The germline CDR1 and CDR2 sequences are MDHEN and SYDVKM. The CDR3 totals 14 residues. V dropped 2 bases and J dropped 6 bases, with 11 bases sitting between them. DNA of the CDR3: TGTGCCAGCAGTTTAGGGACAAGGGCTCAGCCCCAGCATTTT. This translates into CASSLGTRAQPQHF. Combining the CDR3 with reference TRBV28 and TRBJ1-5 gives the whole variable domain DVKVTQSSRYLVKRTGEKVFLECVQDMDHENMFWYRQDPGLGLRLIYFSYDVKMKEKGDIPEGYSVSREKKERFSLILESASTNQTSMYLCASSLGTRAQPQHFGDGTRLSIL.

The table lists this clone with a count of one. The chain joins TRBV5-1 to TRBJ1-1; TRBD1 matches at 7 bases. The CDR3 loop spans 17 amino acids. CDR1 and CDR2 (germline): SGHRS, YFSETQ. The junction had 16 bases not matched to a gene; V was cut back by 1 base and J by 7 bases. CDR3 in amino acids: CASSLLLLTGFAGEAFF. CDR3 DNA: TGCGCCAGCAGCTTGTTGTTATTGACAGGGTTCGCTGGTGAAGCTTTCTTT.

The gene calls are TRBV28 and TRBJ2-1; D tentatively reads TRBD1 or TRBD2 (5 bases each). CDR1 is MDHEN, CDR2 SYDVKM, per germline. This CDR3 has 15 amino acids. V was pared by 5 bases and J by 0 bases, with 11 bases between. CDR3 loop: CASSLPGSSYNEQFF. Written as DNA, the CDR3 is TGTGCCAGCAGTCTCCCAGGGAGCTCCTACAATGAGCAGTTCTTC.

This chain joins TRBV7-9 and TRBJ2-3; tentatively, D is TRBD1 (6 bases). This CDR3 spans 17 amino acids. Germline lookup yields CDR1 SEHNR and CDR2 FQNEAQ (reference sequence). Trimming removed 2 bases from V and 0 bases from J, with 15 bases in between. DNA for the CDR3: TGTGCCAGCAGCTTACCGCCCAGGGGCCATAGCACAGATACGCAGTATTTT. Protein sequence: CASSLPPRGHSTDTQYF.

The chain has TRBV28 and TRBJ1-1, with D possibly matching TRBD1 (6 bases). Germline V gives CDR1 MDHEN, CDR2 SYDVKM. Trimming removed 3 bases from V and 3 bases from J, with 11 bases in between. This CDR3 comprises 14 residues. CDR3 region: CASSLLGGDTEAFF. CDR3 bases: TGTGCCAGCAGTTTGTTGGGGGGCGACACTGAAGCTTTCTTT.

As for this clone: The identical CDR3 is also encoded by other nucleotide sequences in the sample. J is TRBJ1-1 and V is TRBV5-1; D ambiguous. Per germline, CDR1 SGHRS and CDR2 YFSETQ. V was clipped by 0 bases and J by 1 base, with 10 bases between them. CDR3 length equals 15 residues. The CDR3 region is CASSLAGRENTEAFF. The CDR3 region has the DNA TGCGCCAGCAGCTTGGCCGGACGGGAGAACACTGAAGCTTTCTTT. The variable domain in full, with the rest retrieved from reference TRBV5-1 and TRBJ1-1, is KAGVTQTPRYLIKTRGQQVTLSCSPISGHRSVSWYQQTPGQGLQFLFEYFSETQRNKGNFPGRFSGRQFSNSRSEMNVSTLELGDSALYLCASSLAGRENTEAFFGQGTRLTVV.

The rearrangement uses TRBV5-1 and TRBJ2-1; no clear D. Germline V gene lookup returns CDR1 SGHRS and CDR2 YFSETQ. This CDR3 is 15 amino acids long. V was clipped by 6 bases and J by 0 bases, with 13 bases between them. DNA of the CDR3: TGCGCCAGCATACGCGTACCGAGCTCCTACAATGAGCAGTTCTTC. It is translated as CASIRVPSSYNEQFF. The full variable domain, its missing parts supplied by reference TRBV5-1 and TRBJ2-1, is KAGVTQTPRYLIKTRGQQVTLSCSPISGHRSVSWYQQTPGQGLQFLFEYFSETQRNKGNFPGRFSGRQFSNSRSEMNVSTLELGDSALYLCASIRVPSSYNEQFFGPGTRLTVL.

This chain connects TRBV2 to TRBJ2-1; the match to TRBD2 covers 11 bases. There are 15 residues in the CDR3. CDR1 SNHLY and CDR2 FYNNEI come from the germline V gene. J gave up 1 base and V 7 bases, and 3 bases lay outside the gene matches. The CDR3 loop is CASISGRESYNEQFF. CDR3 DNA sequence: TGTGCCAGCATTAGCGGGAGGGAGTCCTACAATGAGCAGTTCTTC. The whole variable domain, remainder taken from reference TRBV2 and TRBJ2-1, is EPEVTQTPSHQVTQMGQEVILRCVPISNHLYFYWYRQILGQKVEFLVSFYNNEISEKSEIFDDQFSVERPDGSNFTLKIRSTKLEDSAMYFCASISGRESYNEQFFGPGTRLTVL.

This chain connects TRBV6-1 to TRBJ2-3; D possibly corresponds to TRBD1 (5 bases). Trimming left V 6 bases short and J 0 bases short, with 10 bases between. CDR1 and CDR2 (germline): MNHNS, SASEGT. This CDR3 has 14 amino acids. CDR3 loop: CASRTDTSTDTQYF. The CDR3 nucleotides are TGTGCCAGCAGGACGGACACTAGCACAGATACGCAGTATTTT.

The chain uses TRBV28 and TRBJ2-3; 9 nucleotides align to TRBD2. The CDR3 length is 13 residues. Germline assignment: CDR1 MDHEN and CDR2 SYDVKM. V lost 5 bases to trimming and J lost 5 bases; unmatched junction nucleotides: 2. The CDR3 sequence is CASSRAGGDTQYF. CDR3 sequence (DNA): TGTGCCAGCAGTAGAGCGGGAGGAGATACGCAGTATTTT.

The chain is built from TRBV6-1 and TRBJ2-5; D uncertain. The CDR3 extends over 15 amino acids. V was clipped by 3 bases and J by 8 bases, with 19 bases between them. Germline CDR1 and CDR2: MNHNS and SASEGT. In nucleotides, the CDR3 is TGTGCCAGCAGTGATTCCGTCGTATCCAAGAGAACCCAGTACTTC. The encoded protein is CASSDSVVSKRTQYF.

The V call is TRBV9, the J call TRBJ2-3, with 7 bases identical to TRBD2. V dropped 1 base and J dropped 2; count of bases not matched to a gene: 13. This CDR3 has 18 residues. Germline V gene lookup returns CDR1 SGDLS and CDR2 YYNGEE. The CDR3 here is CASSVYPDSGPFTDTQYF. Written as DNA, the CDR3 is TGTGCCAGCAGCGTATACCCAGATAGCGGGCCATTCACAGATACGCAGTATTTT.

V usage is TRBV7-2 and J usage is TRBJ2-5; 13 bases are a match to TRBD2. CDR1 and CDR2 (germline): SGHTA, FQGNSA. The CDR3 has 17 amino acids. V was clipped by 2 bases and J by 5 bases; unmatched bases: 8. The chain's CDR3 is CASSLWELAGGPETQYF. DNA of the CDR3: TGTGCCAGCAGCTTATGGGAACTAGCGGGAGGGCCCGAGACCCAGTACTTC. The whole variable domain, filled in from reference TRBV7-2 and TRBJ2-5, reads GAGVSQSPSNKVTEKGKDVELRCDPISGHTALYWYRQSLGQGLEFLIYFQGNSAPDKSGLPSDRFSAERTGGSVSTLTIQRTQQEDSAVYLCASSLWELAGGPETQYFGPGTRLLVL.